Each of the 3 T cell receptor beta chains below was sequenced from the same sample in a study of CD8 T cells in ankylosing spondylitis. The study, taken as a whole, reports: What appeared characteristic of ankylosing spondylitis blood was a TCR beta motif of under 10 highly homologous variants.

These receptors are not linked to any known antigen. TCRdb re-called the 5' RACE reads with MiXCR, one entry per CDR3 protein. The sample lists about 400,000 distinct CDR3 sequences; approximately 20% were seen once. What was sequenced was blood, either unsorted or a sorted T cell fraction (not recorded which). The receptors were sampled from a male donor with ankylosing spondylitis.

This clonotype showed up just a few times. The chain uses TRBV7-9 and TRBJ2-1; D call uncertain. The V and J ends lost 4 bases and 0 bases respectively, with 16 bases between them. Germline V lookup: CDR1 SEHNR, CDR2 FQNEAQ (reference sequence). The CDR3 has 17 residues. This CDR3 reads CASSSNWDFSSYNEQFF. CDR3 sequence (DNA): TGTGCCAGCAGCTCTAACTGGGATTTCAGCTCCTACAATGAGCAGTTCTTC.

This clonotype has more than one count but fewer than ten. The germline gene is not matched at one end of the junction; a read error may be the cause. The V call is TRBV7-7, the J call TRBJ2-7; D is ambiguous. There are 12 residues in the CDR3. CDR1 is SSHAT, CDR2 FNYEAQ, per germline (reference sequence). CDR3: CASSLVTYEQYF. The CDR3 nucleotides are TGTGCTAGCAGCTTAGTCACCTACGAGCAGTACTTC.

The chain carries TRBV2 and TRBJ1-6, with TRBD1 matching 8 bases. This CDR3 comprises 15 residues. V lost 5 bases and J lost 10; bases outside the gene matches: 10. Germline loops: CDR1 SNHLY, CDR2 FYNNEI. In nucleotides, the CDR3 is TGTGCCAGCAGTTTATCAGGGGGCGCGGTCTCACCCCTCCACTTT. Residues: CASSLSGGAVSPLHF.